The rows below give T cell receptor beta chains drawn from one sample of a study of T cell repertoires in cytomegalovirus infection. TCRdb re-called the reads with MiXCR, one entry per CDR3 protein. Of around 550,000 distinct CDR3 sequences in the sample, around a quarter were seen once. Sequencing was done on a sample of PBMCs. Source of these receptors: a human donor in good health (CMV status not recorded). Some clones in this sample may be carry-over from other donors' samples. CDR3s include the opening cysteine and the closing phenylalanine or tryptophan. D genes are given only for firm matches. Where a row states a size, it is once, few, many or the class of an expanded clone; other rows omit it.

d_gene	v_gene	j_gene	abundance	CDR3nt	CDR3aa
-	TRBV6-2/TRBV6-3	TRBJ2-1	few	TGTGCCAGCAGTTACCCAAGGAGCGACCCGAGGTACAATGAGCAGTTCTTC	CASSYPRSDPRYNEQFF
-	TRBV7-6	TRBJ1-5	many	TGTGCCAGCAGCTTAACGACAAGCCAGCCCCAGCATTTT	CASSLTTSQPQHF
-	TRBV7-9	TRBJ2-1	-	TGTGCCAGCAGCTTAGGTCGCACCGAGCAGTTCTTC	CASSLGRTEQFF
TRBD2	TRBV7-2	TRBJ2-6	many	TGTGCCAGCAGCTCTCCCAAAGTAGGACTAGCATATACCCCTGGGGCCAACGTCCTGACTTTC	CASSSPKVGLAYTPGANVLTF
-	TRBV9	TRBJ1-2	-	TGTGCCAGCAGCGTATTTACAGAGACGAACTATGGCTACACCTTC	CASSVFTETNYGYTF
TRBD1	TRBV27	TRBJ2-1	-	TGTGCCAGCAGTAGGGGACAGGAGACCTTGTACAATGAGCAGTTCTTC	CASSRGQETLYNEQFF
-	TRBV7-2	TRBJ2-1	many	TGTGCCAGCAGCTGGACAGCCAATGAGCAGTTCTTC	CASSWTANEQFF
-	TRBV29-1	TRBJ2-2	few	TGCAGCGTTGTTCGAACCAGGTTTGGCACCGGGGAGCTGTTTTTT	CSVVRTRFGTGELFF
-	TRBV7-2	TRBJ1-6	many	TGTGCCAGCAGCCCCGGTTGGGCAGTTAATTCACCCCTCCACTTT	CASSPGWAVNSPLHF
-	TRBV29-1	TRBJ1-4	-	TGCAGCGTCATCCCCGGGGCAACTAATGAAAAACTGTTTTTT	CSVIPGATNEKLFF
-	TRBV11-2	TRBJ2-5	few	TGTGCCAGCAGCCAGGACTTCCAAGAGACCCAGTACTTC	CASSQDFQETQYF
-	TRBV5-6	TRBJ1-1	few	TGTGCCAGCAGCTCGCCCCGGGACATGAACACTGAAGCTTTCTTT	CASSSPRDMNTEAFF
TRBD1	TRBV28	TRBJ1-1	-	TGTGCCAGCAGTTTCAGGGGGCGGGTCACTGAAGCTTTCTTT	CASSFRGRVTEAFF
-	TRBV5-4	TRBJ1-1	many	TGTGCCAGCAGCTTTCCGCGGGGGCAGGGCACTGAAGCTTTCTTT	CASSFPRGQGTEAFF
TRBD2	TRBV5-1	TRBJ2-1	-	TGCGCCAGCAGCCTCGGGACTACGCGAAACAATGAGCAGTTCTTC	CASSLGTTRNNEQFF
TRBD1	TRBV7-6	TRBJ2-2	-	TGTGCCAGCAGCTTGCCGGGACAGTCGAACACCGGGGAGCTGTTTTTT	CASSLPGQSNTGELFF
-	TRBV7-9	TRBJ2-1	few	TGTGCCAGCAGCTCCCCGGACTACCCCTACAATGAGCAGTTCTTC	CASSSPDYPYNEQFF
-	TRBV10-2	TRBJ2-7	few	TGCGCCAGCAGTGAGTCGTTTCCCTACGAGCAGTACTTC	CASSESFPYEQYF
TRBD1	TRBV3-1	TRBJ1-2	-	TGTGCCAGCAGCCCCCGGACAGGACTATCAGGCCACTACACCTTC	CASSPRTGLSGHYTF
-	TRBV10-3	TRBJ1-1	few	TGTGCCACCGGACTAACAAGTGAAGCTTTCTTT	CATGLTSEAFF
-	TRBV7-8	TRBJ2-7	few	TGTGCCAGCAGCTTAGGCCTAGCAACCTTTTACGAGCAGTACTTC	CASSLGLATFYEQYF
-	TRBV7-6	TRBJ2-7	-	TGTGCCAGCAGCTTACTGGAGGAGCAGTACTTC	CASSLLEEQYF
TRBD1	TRBV20-1	TRBJ1-1	-	TGCAGTGCTAGAGAAGCCAGGGGGCAGGTTACTGAAGCTTTCTTT	CSAREARGQVTEAFF
TRBD1	TRBV7-9	TRBJ2-7	-	TGTGCCAGCAGCTCCTCGACAGGGCTTTCTTCCTACGAGCAGTACTTC	CASSSSTGLSSYEQYF
-	TRBV11-2	TRBJ2-2	few	TGTGCCAGCAGCTTAGGGACTCCCGGGGAGCTGTTTTTT	CASSLGTPGELFF
-	TRBV29-1	TRBJ2-5	many	TGCAGCGTTGAAGTGGAAGCCGGCGGGACCCAGTACTTC	CSVEVEAGGTQYF
TRBD1	TRBV5-8	TRBJ1-5	-	TGTGCCAGCAGCCAGGGACAGGGTTATAGCAATCAGCCCCAGCATTTT	CASSQGQGYSNQPQHF
TRBD2	TRBV10-3	TRBJ2-7	few	TGTGCCATCAGGGTAGCGGGAGCGTCCGAGCAGTACTTC	CAIRVAGASEQYF
-	TRBV7-8	TRBJ1-5	many	TGTGCCAGCAGCTTAGCTCAGTTGGGAAATCAGCCCCAGCATTTT	CASSLAQLGNQPQHF
TRBD2	TRBV7-3	TRBJ2-1	many	TGTGCCAGCAGCGCCACCCCTCGACTAGCGGGAGCGAATGAGCAGTTCTTC	CASSATPRLAGANEQFF
-	TRBV6-1	TRBJ2-5	-	TGTGCCAGCCGGTCAGACACCTTCCGAGAGACCCAGTACTTC	CASRSDTFRETQYF
-	TRBV19	TRBJ1-5	-	TGTGCCAGTAGTCCGTGGGGGAAGGGAAGCAATCAGCCCCAGCATTTT	CASSPWGKGSNQPQHF
-	TRBV7-9	TRBJ2-1	few	TGTGCCAGCAGCCCCCATACGGTACCTACCTACAATGAGCAGTTCTTC	CASSPHTVPTYNEQFF
-	TRBV12-3/TRBV12-4	TRBJ2-5	-	TGTGCCAGCAGCGAGACAGGAAGGAGGACCCAGTACTTC	CASSETGRRTQYF
-	TRBV4-3	TRBJ1-2	few	TGCGCCAGCAGCCCCGCGACGGAGAACTATGGCTACACCTTC	CASSPATENYGYTF
TRBD2	TRBV14	TRBJ2-1	-	TGTGCCAGCAGCCTACTAGCGGTAAACAATGAGCAGTTCTTC	CASSLLAVNNEQFF
TRBD1	TRBV28	TRBJ1-2	-	TGTGCCAGCAGCTTCCTTGGGACAGGAGTCTACACCTTC	CASSFLGTGVYTF
-	TRBV7-6	TRBJ2-1	-	TGTGCCAGCAGCTTAGCGCTGACCGACAATGAGCAGTTCTTC	CASSLALTDNEQFF
-	TRBV7-3	TRBJ2-3	-	TGTGCCAGCAGCCCTATCAGTCGGGCCCTAACAGATACGCAGTATTTT	CASSPISRALTDTQYF
-	TRBV20-1	TRBJ2-2	-	TGCAGTGCGAAGGGGGTTTGGCGGGGCGGGATTACCGGGGAGCTGTTTTTT	CSAKGVWRGGITGELFF
-	TRBV10-3	TRBJ2-3	-	TGTGCCATCAGATCGGACCCCGGAGGCCCAGATACGCAGTATTTT	CAIRSDPGGPDTQYF
-	TRBV12-3/TRBV12-4	TRBJ2-5	-	TGTGCCAGCAGTTTAAAACAGAGAGGAGAGACCCAGTACTTC	CASSLKQRGETQYF
-	TRBV20-1	TRBJ1-2	-	TGCAGTGCTAGAGCTTTAAGAGGGGCTAACTATGGCTACACCTTC	CSARALRGANYGYTF
-	TRBV12-3/TRBV12-4	TRBJ1-5	few	TGTGCCAGCAGACTCGGACTTAATAGCAATCAGCCCCAGCATTTT	CASRLGLNSNQPQHF
-	TRBV30	TRBJ2-5	-	TGTGCCTGGAGTGCCTGGGGACTTCAAGAGACCCAGTACTTC	CAWSAWGLQETQYF
TRBD2	TRBV9	TRBJ2-5	-	TGTGCCAGCAGCGTCGGTGCGGGAGGGCCCCAAGAGACCCAGTACTTC	CASSVGAGGPQETQYF
-	TRBV10-3	TRBJ2-2	-	TGTGCCATCAGCCTCGACTACCCCCCCGCGGGAACCGGGGAGCTGTTTTTT	CAISLDYPPAGTGELFF
-	TRBV7-3	TRBJ2-7	few	TGTGCCAGCAGCCTCCACCCAACGTACGAGCAGTACTTC	CASSLHPTYEQYF
-	TRBV4-1	TRBJ1-1	-	TGCGCCAGCAGCCAAATCCTACAGGAAACGAACACTGAAGCTTTCTTT	CASSQILQETNTEAFF
-	TRBV5-1	TRBJ2-7	-	TGCGCCAGCAGCCTCTGGACCGACGCCTACGAGCAGTACTTC	CASSLWTDAYEQYF
-	TRBV4-1	TRBJ2-6	few	TGCGCCAGCAGCCAAGAATTTCGGAGCTCTGGGGCCAACGTCCTGACTTTC	CASSQEFRSSGANVLTF
TRBD1	TRBV4-1	TRBJ1-2	few	TGCGCCAGCAGCCAAACCGGGACAGGGATTTTAAATCTCTATGGCTACACCTTC	CASSQTGTGILNLYGYTF
-	TRBV12-3/TRBV12-4	TRBJ1-5	-	TGTGCCAGCAGTCCCGACAGCGGGCATCAGCCCCAGCATTTT	CASSPDSGHQPQHF
-	TRBV5-4	TRBJ1-2	-	TGTGCCAGCAGCTCTGTCTTCGGCTACACCTTC	CASSSVFGYTF
-	TRBV20-1	TRBJ2-1	-	TGCAGTGCTAGCCCCGAGAGCTCCTACAATGAGCAGTTCTTC	CSASPESSYNEQFF
TRBD1	TRBV12-3/TRBV12-4	TRBJ1-5	many	TGTGCCAGCAGTCTTAGACAGGGTTCGAGTTTTGGCCAGCCCCAGCATTTT	CASSLRQGSSFGQPQHF
TRBD1	TRBV28	TRBJ2-7	-	TGTGCCAGCAGTAGGGACAGGTTTGGCTACGAGCAGTACTTC	CASSRDRFGYEQYF
-	TRBV7-9	TRBJ2-5	few	TGTGCCAGCAGCTTGAATGTTGCGGGACAGAAGTACTTC	CASSLNVAGQKYF
-	TRBV9	TRBJ2-2	-	TGTGCCAGCAGAGTATGGGAGAACACCGGGGAGCTGTTTTTT	CASRVWENTGELFF